Sequencing of this T cell receptor beta chain was carried out in a study of blood T cell repertoires in COVID-19. CDR1 is MNHEY, CDR2 SVGAGI, per germline. The CDR3 sequence is 13 residues long. Some clones are missing from TCRdb's copy, which holds only in-frame ones; the method was immunoSEQ multiplex PCR. This sample carries approximately 400,000 clones, roughly 90% of them seen once, and the ten largest clones take 1% to 1.5%. Regarding this clone: The junction shows a germline mismatch at one end, possibly a read error.

This clonotype was sampled from a man between 40 and 49 years old with acute or convalescent COVID-19. V and J are TRBV6-5 and TRBJ1-3; weak D call: TRBD1 (5 bases). Sequenced sample: peripheral blood. Here the CDR3 reads CASSLGGGSTIYF. CDR3 bases: TGTGCCAGCAGCTTGGGGGGGGGAAGCACCATATATTTT.